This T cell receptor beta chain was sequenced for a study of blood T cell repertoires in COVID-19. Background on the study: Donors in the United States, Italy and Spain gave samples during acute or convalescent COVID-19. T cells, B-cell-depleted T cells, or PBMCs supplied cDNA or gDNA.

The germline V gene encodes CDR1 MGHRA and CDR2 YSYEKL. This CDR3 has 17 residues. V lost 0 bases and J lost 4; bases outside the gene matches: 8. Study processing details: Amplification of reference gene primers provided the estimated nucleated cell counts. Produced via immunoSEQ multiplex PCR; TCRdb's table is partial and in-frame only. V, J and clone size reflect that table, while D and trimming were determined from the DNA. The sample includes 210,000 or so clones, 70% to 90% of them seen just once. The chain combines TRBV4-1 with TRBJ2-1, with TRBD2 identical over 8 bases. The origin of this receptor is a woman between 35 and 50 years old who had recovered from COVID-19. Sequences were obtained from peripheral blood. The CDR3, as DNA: TGCGCCAGCAGCCAAGATGGGAGCGGGGGTGTTTACAATGAGCAGTTCTTC. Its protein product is CASSQDGSGGVYNEQFF.